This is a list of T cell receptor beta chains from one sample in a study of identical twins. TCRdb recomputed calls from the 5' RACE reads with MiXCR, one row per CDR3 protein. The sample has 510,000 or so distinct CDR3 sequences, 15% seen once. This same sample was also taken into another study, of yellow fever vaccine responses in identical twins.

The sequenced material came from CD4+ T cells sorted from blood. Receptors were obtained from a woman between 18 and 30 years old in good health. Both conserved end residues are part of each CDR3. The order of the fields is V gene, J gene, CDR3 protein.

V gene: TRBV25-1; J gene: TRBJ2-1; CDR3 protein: CATRTSYNEQFF
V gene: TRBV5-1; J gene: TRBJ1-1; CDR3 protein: CASSLDSQANTEAFF
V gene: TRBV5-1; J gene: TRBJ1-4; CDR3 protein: CASSPREANEKLFF
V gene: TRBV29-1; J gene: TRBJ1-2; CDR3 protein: CSVSGNYGYTF
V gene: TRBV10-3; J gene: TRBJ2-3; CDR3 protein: CAISATGSGDTQYF
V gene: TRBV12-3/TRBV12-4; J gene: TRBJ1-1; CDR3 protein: CASSPGQGGISEAFF
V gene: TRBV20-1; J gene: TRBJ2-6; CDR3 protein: CSAREGDVPVSGANVLTF
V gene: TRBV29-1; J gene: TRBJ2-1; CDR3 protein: CSVGDQSYEQFF
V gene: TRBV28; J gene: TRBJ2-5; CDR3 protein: CASRTGTLTQYF
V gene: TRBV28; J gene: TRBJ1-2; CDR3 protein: CATFRRTLDYGYTF
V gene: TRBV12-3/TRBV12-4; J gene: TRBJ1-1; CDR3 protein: CASSLRQGRATEAFF
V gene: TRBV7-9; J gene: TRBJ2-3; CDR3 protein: CASSLDGTAPTDTQYF
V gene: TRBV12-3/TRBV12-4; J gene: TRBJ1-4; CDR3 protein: CASSQYQGNEKLFF
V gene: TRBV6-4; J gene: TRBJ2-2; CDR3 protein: CASSDSDSGELFF
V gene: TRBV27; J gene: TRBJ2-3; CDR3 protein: CASSMLAGSSVDTQYF
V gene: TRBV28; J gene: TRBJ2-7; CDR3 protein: CASSPWGSGRLVYEQYF
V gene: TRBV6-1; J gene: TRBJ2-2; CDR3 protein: CASSGVIAAANTGELFF
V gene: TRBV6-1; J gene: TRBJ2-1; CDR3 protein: CASSATGQGLF
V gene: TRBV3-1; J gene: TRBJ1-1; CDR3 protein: CASSASPGTEAFF
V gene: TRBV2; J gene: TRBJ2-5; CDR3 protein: CASTRQETQYF
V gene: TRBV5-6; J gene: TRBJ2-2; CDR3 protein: CASSLLASGTGELFF
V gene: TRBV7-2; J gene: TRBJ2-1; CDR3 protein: CASSLELAGAQEQFF
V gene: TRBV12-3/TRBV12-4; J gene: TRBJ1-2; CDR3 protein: CASSPDRVNYGYTF
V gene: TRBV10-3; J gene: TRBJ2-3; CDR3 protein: CAISQGLAGTDTQYF
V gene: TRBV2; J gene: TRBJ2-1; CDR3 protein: CASARDRVDEQFF
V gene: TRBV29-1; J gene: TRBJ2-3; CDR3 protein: CSAGGIQGTPDTQYF
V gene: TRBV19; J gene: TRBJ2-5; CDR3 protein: CASSRFEMETQYF
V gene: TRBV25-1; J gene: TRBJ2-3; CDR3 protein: CASSEWEGVVSDTQYF
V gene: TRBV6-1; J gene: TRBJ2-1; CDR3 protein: CASKPIHSSNEQFF
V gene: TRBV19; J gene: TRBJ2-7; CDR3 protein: CASSTPGTGMGSYEQYF
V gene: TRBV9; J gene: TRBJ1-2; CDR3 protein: CASSVGGVVNYGYTF
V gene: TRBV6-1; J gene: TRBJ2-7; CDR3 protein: CASSLAGPWEQYF
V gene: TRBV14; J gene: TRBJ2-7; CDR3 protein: CASSDWTSGRSSYEQYF
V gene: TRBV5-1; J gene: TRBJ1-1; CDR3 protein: CASSGGRGAEAFF
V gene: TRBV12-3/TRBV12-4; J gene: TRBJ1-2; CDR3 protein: CASSARPGRYTF
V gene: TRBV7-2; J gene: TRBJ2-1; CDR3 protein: CASSLGGTNPYNEQFF
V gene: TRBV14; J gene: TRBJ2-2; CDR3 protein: CASSPRGTGHTGELFF
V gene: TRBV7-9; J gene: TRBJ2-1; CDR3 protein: CASSPAGTSGRGEQFF
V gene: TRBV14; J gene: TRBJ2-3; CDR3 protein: CASSQVIRGSTDTQYF
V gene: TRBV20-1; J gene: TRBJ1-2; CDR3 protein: CSARLQGIYGYTF
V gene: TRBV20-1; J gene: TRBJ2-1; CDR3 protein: CSASTTPGLAGGPNEQFF
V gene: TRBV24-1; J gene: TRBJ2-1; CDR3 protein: CATSDSPGLAWSSYNEQFF
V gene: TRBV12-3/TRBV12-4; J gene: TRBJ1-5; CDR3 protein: CASSQDGNQPQHF
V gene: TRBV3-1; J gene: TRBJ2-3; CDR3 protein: CASSHLSGDGNTQYF
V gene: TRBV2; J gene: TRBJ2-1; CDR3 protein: CASSLREIGYNEQFF
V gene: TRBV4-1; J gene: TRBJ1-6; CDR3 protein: CASSQARGNSPLHF
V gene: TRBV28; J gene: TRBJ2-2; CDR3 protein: CASKKGLVLPGVTGELFF
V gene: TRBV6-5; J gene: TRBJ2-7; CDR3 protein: CASRTGVYEQYF
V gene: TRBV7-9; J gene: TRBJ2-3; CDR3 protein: CASKEGHSTDTQYF
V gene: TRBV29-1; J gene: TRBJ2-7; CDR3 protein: CSVEYRTERSYEQYF
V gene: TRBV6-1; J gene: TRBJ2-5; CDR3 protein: CASSADRGPETQYF
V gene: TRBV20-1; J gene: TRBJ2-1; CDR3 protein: CSAASRYNEQFF
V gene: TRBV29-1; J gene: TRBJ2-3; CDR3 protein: CSVFSSGTSGVWGTDTQYF
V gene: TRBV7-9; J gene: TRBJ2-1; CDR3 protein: CASSSSSGGEQFF
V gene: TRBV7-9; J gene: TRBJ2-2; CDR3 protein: CASSSSGGRQTGELFF
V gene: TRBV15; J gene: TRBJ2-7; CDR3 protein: CATRKTATYEQYF